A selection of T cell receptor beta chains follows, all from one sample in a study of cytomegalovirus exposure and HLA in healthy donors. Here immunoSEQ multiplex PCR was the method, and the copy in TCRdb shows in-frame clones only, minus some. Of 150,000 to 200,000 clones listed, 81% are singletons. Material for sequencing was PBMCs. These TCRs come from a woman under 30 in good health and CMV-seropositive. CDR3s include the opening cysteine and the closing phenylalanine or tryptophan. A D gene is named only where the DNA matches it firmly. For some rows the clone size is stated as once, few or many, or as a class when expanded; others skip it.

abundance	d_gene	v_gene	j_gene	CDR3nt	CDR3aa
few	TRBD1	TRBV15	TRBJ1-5	TGTGCCACCAGCTCGAGGACAGGGCTATATCAGCCCCAGCATTTT	CATSSRTGLYQPQHF
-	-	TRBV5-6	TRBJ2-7	TGTGCCAGCGGCACCCTCGCCAGGTACGAGCAGTACTTC	CASGTLARYEQYF
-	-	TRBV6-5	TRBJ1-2	TGTGCCAGCAGTTACGAGGCGAGCCCCAGATATGGCTACACCTTC	CASSYEASPRYGYTF
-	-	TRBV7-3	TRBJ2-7	TGTGCCAGCAGCTTAACATCGGGTCAGTACTACGAGCAGTACTTC	CASSLTSGQYYEQYF
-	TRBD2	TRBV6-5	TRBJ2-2	TGTGCCAGCGCTTCCGGGGGGTTCAACACCGGGGAGCTGTTTTTT	CASASGGFNTGELFF
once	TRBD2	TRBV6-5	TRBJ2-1	TGTGCCAGCAGTTGGCGGGGCGGGGGAACCTACAATGAGCAGTTCTTC	CASSWRGGGTYNEQFF
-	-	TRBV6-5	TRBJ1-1	TGTGCCAGCAGTTATACCGGTAGCGGTCACACTGAAGCTTTCTTT	CASSYTGSGHTEAFF
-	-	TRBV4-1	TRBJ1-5	TGCGCCAGCAGCCACCAGGGGAATAGCAATCAGCCCCAGCATTTT	CASSHQGNSNQPQHF
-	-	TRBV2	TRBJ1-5	TGTGCCAGCAGTGAAGGACAGTGGTCTCAGCCCCAGCATTTT	CASSEGQWSQPQHF
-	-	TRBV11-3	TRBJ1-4	TGTGCCAGCAGCTCAACCAGGGTCAGCGAAAAACTGTTTTTT	CASSSTRVSEKLFF
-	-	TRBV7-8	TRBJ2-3	TGTGCCAGCAGCTTATATCCCGCAGATACGCAGTATTTT	CASSLYPADTQYF
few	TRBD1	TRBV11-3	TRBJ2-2	TGTGCCAGCAGCGGGCACAGGGGGATCGGCACCGGGGAGCTGTTTTTT	CASSGHRGIGTGELFF
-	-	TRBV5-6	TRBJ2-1	TGTGCCAGCAGCTTCCGGGGGGCCCCCTACAATGAGCAGTTCTTC	CASSFRGAPYNEQFF
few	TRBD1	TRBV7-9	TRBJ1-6	TGTGCCAGCAGCTCGGGACAGGTCAATTCACCCCTCCACTTT	CASSSGQVNSPLHF
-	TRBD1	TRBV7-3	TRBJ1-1	TGTGCCAGCAGCTTTGACAGGGTCAGACCTAACACTGAAGCTTTCTTT	CASSFDRVRPNTEAFF
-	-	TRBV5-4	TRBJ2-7	TGTGCCAGCAGCCCCAGGACAGAGTCCTACGAGCAGTACTTC	CASSPRTESYEQYF
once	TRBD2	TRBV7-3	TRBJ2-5	TGTGCCAGCAGCTCGGCAGCGGGGGGCGTGGAGACCCAGTACTTC	CASSSAAGGVETQYF
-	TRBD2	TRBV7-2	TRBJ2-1	TGTGCCAGCAGCTTAAGGGGACTAGCGGGGGGATATTACAATGAGCAGTTCTTC	CASSLRGLAGGYYNEQFF
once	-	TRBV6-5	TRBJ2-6	TGTGCCAGCAGTCGACAGGTTGCTGGGGCCAACGTCCTGACTTTC	CASSRQVAGANVLTF
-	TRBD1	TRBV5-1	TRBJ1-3	TGCGCCAGCACCCGCGGACAGGAAGACTCTGGAAACACCATATATTTT	CASTRGQEDSGNTIYF
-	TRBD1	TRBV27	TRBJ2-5	TGTGCCAGCACTTTCGGGACAGGGGGTTTCGAGACCCAGTACTTC	CASTFGTGGFETQYF
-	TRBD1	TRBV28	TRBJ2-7	TGTGCCAGCAGTAACTACCGGGACAGTTATGCCTACGAGCAGTACTTC	CASSNYRDSYAYEQYF
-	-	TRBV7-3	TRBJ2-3	TGTGCCAGCAGCCGTGGGCCTCCCTTAGTGGATACGCAGTATTTT	CASSRGPPLVDTQYF
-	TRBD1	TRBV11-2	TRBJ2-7	TGTGCCAGCTTCTCGACAGGGGCTGGGGAGCAGTACTTC	CASFSTGAGEQYF
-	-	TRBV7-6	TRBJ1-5	TGTGCCAGCAGCCGACAGAGCAATCAGCCCCAGCATTTT	CASSRQSNQPQHF
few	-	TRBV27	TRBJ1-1	TGTGCCAGCAGACTAGCTGTATCTGGGTCTGAAGCTTTCTTT	CASRLAVSGSEAFF
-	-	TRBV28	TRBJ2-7	TGTGCCAGCAGCCCAGAACAGACAGGCTCCTACGAGCAGTACTTC	CASSPEQTGSYEQYF
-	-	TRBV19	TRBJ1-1	TGTGCCAGTATCGCGGCCGGGAGTGAAGCTTTCTTT	CASIAAGSEAFF
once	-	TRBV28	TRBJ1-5	TGTGCCAGCAGTTTAGGGGGGGCCCTAGGTAATCAGCCCCAGCATTTT	CASSLGGALGNQPQHF
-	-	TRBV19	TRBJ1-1	TGTGCCAGACCACCAAGTACAGGGATAAACACTGAAGCTTTCTTT	CARPPSTGINTEAFF
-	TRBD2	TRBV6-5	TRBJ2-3	TGTGCCAGCAGTATCCGGACTAGCGGGGGGAGTACGCAGTATTTT	CASSIRTSGGSTQYF
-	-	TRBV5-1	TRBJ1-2	TGCGCCAGCAGCTTGGACGGTAACTATGGCTACACCTTC	CASSLDGNYGYTF
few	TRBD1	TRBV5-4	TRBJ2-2	TGTGCCAGCACCAGGGGGCTGGACACCGGGGAGCTGTTTTTT	CASTRGLDTGELFF
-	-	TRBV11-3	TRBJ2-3	TGTGCCAGCAGCTACCCGGGATTCGGCGGGACAGATACGCAGTATTTT	CASSYPGFGGTDTQYF
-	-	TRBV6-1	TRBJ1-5	TGTGCCAGCAGTGAACAGTCCGGGGGCAATCAGCCCCAGCATTTT	CASSEQSGGNQPQHF
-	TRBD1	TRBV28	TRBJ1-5	TGTGCCAGCACCCCCCCCAGGGGACAGGGTCAGCCCCAGCATTTT	CASTPPRGQGQPQHF
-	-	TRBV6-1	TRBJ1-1	TGTGCCAGCAGCGACTTTAGGGGAAGTGCTGAAGCTTTCTTT	CASSDFRGSAEAFF
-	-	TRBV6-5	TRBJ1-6	TGTGCCAGCAGTTCTTGGACTAATAATTCACCCCTCCACTTT	CASSSWTNNSPLHF
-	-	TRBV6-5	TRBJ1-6	TGTGCCAGCAGTTACTCGAGGACAGTAGGATCACCCCTCCACTTT	CASSYSRTVGSPLHF
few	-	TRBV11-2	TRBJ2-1	TGTGCCAGCAGCTTAGATAAGGGCAGGGTTAATGAGCAGTTCTTC	CASSLDKGRVNEQFF
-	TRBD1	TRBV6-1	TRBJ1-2	TGTGCCAGCAGTGATTGGACAGGGCCTAACTATGGCTACACCTTC	CASSDWTGPNYGYTF
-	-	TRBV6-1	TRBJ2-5	TGTGCCAGCAGCCCCTCCGGGGGTTTTGAGACCCAGTACTTC	CASSPSGGFETQYF
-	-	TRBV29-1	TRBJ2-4	TGCAGCGTTGAAAGGGATGGTTCAGGGGTCAAAAACATTCAGTACTTC	CSVERDGSGVKNIQYF
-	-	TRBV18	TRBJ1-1	TGTGCCAGCTCACCAGGGGGCCAGACTGAAGCTTTCTTT	CASSPGGQTEAFF
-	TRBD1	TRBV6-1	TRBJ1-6	TGTGCCAGCAGTGAAGTGGCAGGGGGCAATTCACCCCTCCACTTT	CASSEVAGGNSPLHF
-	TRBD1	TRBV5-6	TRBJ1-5	TGTGCCAGCAGTGGGACAGGGGGCGAGCCCCAGCATTTT	CASSGTGGEPQHF